This T cell receptor beta chain was profiled in a study of shared clonotypes between healthy human individuals. Study-wide background: Per-donor plates numbered three CD4 naive, three CD4 memory, two CD8 naive and one CD8 memory. Study results and caveats: Genetic and exposure-history diversity was limited by the few donors.

This clone was detected only a few times. Its antigen is unknown. This same CDR3 is encoded by further DNA sequences in the sample. V dropped 1 base and J dropped 1 base, with 5 bases sitting between them. Germline V gene sequence: CDR1 LNHDA, CDR2 SQIVND (reference sequence). The CDR3 consists of 13 residues. For each subset, genomic DNA was distributed in equal portions over several immunoSEQ plates. Only in-frame clones appear in the TCRdb table, and some are missing; sequencing was by immunoSEQ multiplex PCR. The sample carries about 2 million clones, about 95% recorded once. Cells designated naive CD8 were CD45RO-negative and were positively selected for CCR7, with terminally differentiated effector memory CD45RA+ cells excluded.

Sequencing was performed on naive CD8+ T cells sorted from blood. The rearrangement uses TRBV19 and TRBJ2-7; D gene unclear. The sequence derives from a man between 18 and 35 years old in good health. CDR3 nucleotides: TGTGCCAGTAGTATAGCAGCTTCCTACGAGCAGTACTTC. It translates to CASSIAASYEQYF.